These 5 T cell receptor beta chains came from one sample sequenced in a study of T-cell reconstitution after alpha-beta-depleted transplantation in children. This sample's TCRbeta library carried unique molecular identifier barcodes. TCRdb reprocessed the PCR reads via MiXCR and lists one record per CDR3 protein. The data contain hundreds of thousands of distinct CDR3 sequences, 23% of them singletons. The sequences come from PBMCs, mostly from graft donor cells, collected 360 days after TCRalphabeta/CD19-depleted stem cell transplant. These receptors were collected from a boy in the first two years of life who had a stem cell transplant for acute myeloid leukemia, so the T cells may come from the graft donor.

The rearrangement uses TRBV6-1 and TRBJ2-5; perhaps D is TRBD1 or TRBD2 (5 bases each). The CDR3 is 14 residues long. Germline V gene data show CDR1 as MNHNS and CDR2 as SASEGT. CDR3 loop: CASGLGTVGETQYF. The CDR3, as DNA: TGTGCAAGCGGACTCGGGACCGTCGGGGAGACCCAGTACTTC.

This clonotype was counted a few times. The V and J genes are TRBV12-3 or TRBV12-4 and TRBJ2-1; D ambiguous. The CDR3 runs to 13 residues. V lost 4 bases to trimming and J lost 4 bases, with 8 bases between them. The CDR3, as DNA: TGTGCCAGCAGTTCGGAGATTTACAATGAGCAGTTCTTC. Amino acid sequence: CASSSEIYNEQFF.

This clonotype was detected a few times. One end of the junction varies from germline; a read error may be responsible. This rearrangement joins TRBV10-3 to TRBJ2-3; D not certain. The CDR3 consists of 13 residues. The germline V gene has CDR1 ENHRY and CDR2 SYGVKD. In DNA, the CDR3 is TGTGCCATCAGTGATATTGGCACCGATACGCAGTATTTT. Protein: CAISDIGTDTQYF.

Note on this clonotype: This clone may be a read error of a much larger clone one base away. The chain's CDR3 is CSARDPHDNEQFF. CDR3 bases: TGCAGTGCTAGAGATCCCCACGACAATGAGCAGTTCTTC. The gene calls are TRBV20-1 and TRBJ2-1; D is unclear. CDR1 is DFQATT and CDR2 is SNEGSKA in the germline V gene (reference sequence). The CDR3 is 13 amino acids. Between the trimmed V and J ends, which lost 0 bases and 5 bases, there was a span of 8 bases.

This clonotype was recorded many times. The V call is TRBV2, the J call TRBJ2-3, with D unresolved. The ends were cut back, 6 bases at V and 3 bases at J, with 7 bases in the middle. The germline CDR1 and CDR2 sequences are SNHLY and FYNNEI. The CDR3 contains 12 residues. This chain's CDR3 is CASSSETDTQYF. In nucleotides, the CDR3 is TGTGCCAGCAGCTCCGAGACAGATACGCAGTATTTT.